The T cell receptor beta chain under discussion was sequenced for a study of PD-1 blockade in classical Hodgkin lymphoma. Study-wide findings and caveats: Relapsed/refractory patients reportedly had the lowest baseline TCR diversity, below newly diagnosed patients, who were below healthy donors. Before treatment, complete responders showed about the same diversity as newly diagnosed patients. By C4D1, diversity of CD4+ TCRs had risen significantly, whereas that of CD8+ TCRs had not.

With regard to this clone: No antigen is known for it.

Libraries were prepared by immunoSEQ multiplex PCR; TCRdb keeps only in-frame clonotypes and omits some of them. The table lists about 16,000 clones, 85% of them singletons. Relapse after autologous stem cell transplantation occurred in every patient, and brentuximab vedotin exposure varied. Magnetic negative selection was used to purify CD4+ T cells from thawed PBMCs. When best responses were assessed, they were complete response, partial response or progressive disease. This CDR3 has 12 residues. Germline loops: CDR1 SGHNT, CDR2 YYREEE (reference sequence). Trimming stripped 4 bases from V and 5 bases from J, with 6 bases between.

The sample was CD4+ T cells from blood, taken at baseline. The chain is built from TRBV5-4 and TRBJ2-2; the D is unclear. The sequence was collected from a human donor with classical Hodgkin lymphoma. CDR3 protein: CASSPFTGELFF. The CDR3 DNA is TGTGCCAGCAGCCCCTTTACCGGGGAGCTGTTTTTT.